These 28 T cell receptor beta chains originate from one sample sequenced in a study of immune evolution from preneoplasia to lung adenocarcinoma. Measured with immunoSEQ multiplex PCR; TCRdb has only the in-frame clones, and not every one. The repertoire holds roughly 5,300 clones, with over 65% as singletons. Sequencing input: FFPE lung adenocarcinoma in situ tissue. These receptors were collected from a person aged 55-79 years with lung adenocarcinoma.

This chain links TRBV29-1 with TRBJ2-7; tentatively, D is TRBD2 (5 bases). V was cut by 3 bases and J by 5 bases, with 17 bases left in between. The V gene's germline CDR1 is SQVTM and CDR2 ANQGSEA. The CDR3 consists of 14 residues. The CDR3 coding sequence is TGCAGCGTTGATTTAGCAGTGGGGAGCGACGAGCAGTACTTC. Translation: CSVDLAVGSDEQYF.

The chain joins TRBV5-1 to TRBJ1-3; 10 nucleotides align to TRBD1. V lost 2 bases to trimming and J lost 2 bases; unmatched junction nucleotides: 4. CDR1 SGHRS and CDR2 YFSETQ come from the germline V gene. This CDR3 region has 16 residues. The DNA for the CDR3 is TGCGCCAGCAGCTTCGGGACAGGGGTTACTGGAAACACCATATATTTT. It specifies CASSFGTGVTGNTIYF.

V and J are TRBV28 and TRBJ2-7; 7 nucleotides line up with TRBD1. The CDR3 has 15 residues. V lost 7 bases to trimming and J lost 6 bases; unmatched junction nucleotides: 15. CDR1 is MDHEN and CDR2 is SYDVKM in the germline V gene. The CDR3 loop reads CASTRTWDSAGEQYF. The CDR3 nucleotides are TGTGCCAGCACCAGAACCTGGGACAGTGCGGGCGAGCAGTACTTC.

The V and J genes are TRBV11-2 and TRBJ1-2; tentatively, D is TRBD1 (5 bases). V was trimmed by 4 bases and J by 3 bases, leaving 12 bases between them. Germline lookup yields CDR1 SGHAT and CDR2 FQNNGV. The length of the CDR3 is 14 residues. For the CDR3, the DNA is TGTGCCAGCAGCTCCAGGGACGTCTACTATGGCTACACCTTC. Translating gives CASSSRDVYYGYTF. Using reference TRBV11-2 and TRBJ1-2 for the parts outside the CDR3, the full variable domain is EAGVAQSPRYKIIEKRQSVAFWCNPISGHATLYWYQQILGQGPKLLIQFQNNGVVDDSQLPKDRFSAERLKGVDSTLKIQPAKLEDSAVYLCASSSRDVYYGYTFGSGTRLTVV.

The chain carries TRBV9 and TRBJ2-1; 9 nucleotides align to TRBD2. The CDR3 length is 14 residues. Germline CDR1 is SGDLS and CDR2 is YYNGEE. With 3 bases clipped from V and 6 bases from J, the junction kept 4 bases outside the gene matches. The DNA of the CDR3 is TGTGCCAGCAGCGCCCGTAGCGGGGGCAATGAGCAGTTCTTC. Its protein is CASSARSGGNEQFF.

The chain uses TRBV2 and TRBJ1-6, with 8 positions matching TRBD1. V shed 6 bases, J shed 5 bases, and the junction held 6 bases outside the gene matches. Per the germline V gene, CDR1 is SNHLY and CDR2 is FYNNEI. This CDR3 has 15 amino acids. This CDR3 reads CASRDRENDNSPLHF. The CDR3 nucleotides read TGTGCCAGCAGGGACAGGGAAAATGATAATTCACCCCTCCACTTT.

The chain recombines TRBV7-2 with TRBJ2-1, with D possibly called TRBD1 or TRBD2 (5 bases each). V was shortened by 3 bases and J by 9 bases, with 15 bases between the two germline ends. From germline, CDR1 is SGHTA and CDR2 FQGNSA. This CDR3 is built from 14 residues. The CDR3 coding sequence is TGTGCCAGCAGCTTCGGCTTGGGGGACGGTGAGCAGTTCTTC. Protein product: CASSFGLGDGEQFF. Full variable domain (missing parts from reference TRBV7-2 and TRBJ2-1): GAGVSQSPSNKVTEKGKDVELRCDPISGHTALYWYRQSLGQGLEFLIYFQGNSAPDKSGLPSDRFSAERTGGSVSTLTIQRTQQEDSAVYLCASSFGLGDGEQFFGPGTRLTVL.

V gene TRBV11-1 combines with J gene TRBJ2-4; D possibly corresponds to TRBD1 (5 bases). This CDR3 spans 12 amino acids. V lost 4 bases, J lost 13 bases, and 14 bases lay in between. The germline V gene encodes CDR1 SGHAT and CDR2 FQDESV (reference sequence). The CDR3 nucleotides are TGTGCCAGCAGCTCAGAACTGACAGTCCAGTACTTC. It encodes CASSSELTVQYF. The full variable domain, with the rest looked up from reference TRBV11-1 and TRBJ2-4, is EAEVAQSPRYKITEKSQAVAFWCDPISGHATLYWYRQILGQGPELLVQFQDESVVDDSQLPKDRFSAERLKGVDSTLKIQPAELGDSAMYLCASSSELTVQYFGAGTRLSVL.

The chain uses TRBV11-3 and TRBJ2-1; a weak D match, TRBD1 (6 bases). Trimming removed 8 bases from V and 8 bases from J, with 19 bases in between. Germline V CDR1 and CDR2: SGHNT, YENEEA. The CDR3 is 14 residues long. This CDR3 reads CASAAGRGSYEQFF. CDR3 DNA: TGTGCCAGCGCTGCGGGCAGGGGATCCTATGAGCAGTTCTTC.

In its sample, this clone was seen once. The J gene is TRBJ2-2, the V gene TRBV6-5, with a tentative D call TRBD1 (5 bases). CDR1 is MNHEY and CDR2 is SVGAGI in the germline V gene. The V gene lost 6 bases and the J gene lost 1 base, with 12 bases spanning the gap. This CDR3 is 15 amino acids long. For the CDR3, the DNA is TGTGCCAGCAGCCTTACGACAGTGAACACCGGGGAGCTGTTTTTT. Translated: CASSLTTVNTGELFF.

This clone was recorded a few times. This rearrangement joins TRBV5-1 to TRBJ1-2; D might be TRBD1 (5 bases). Trimming cost V 0 bases and J 6 bases, with 15 bases left between them. This CDR3 region has 15 residues. Germline-derived CDR1 and CDR2 are SGHRS and YFSETQ. The CDR3 nucleotides are TGCGCCAGCAGCTTGGAGTCGGGGCAGGTAGATGGCTACACCTTC. This encodes CASSLESGQVDGYTF.

The chain couples TRBV4-1 to TRBJ1-4; D remains unclear. The CDR3 is 13 residues long. The V end lost 4 bases, the J end lost 8 bases, and 11 bases lay between the germline ends. Germline V gene lookup returns CDR1 MGHRA and CDR2 YSYEKL. In DNA, the CDR3 is TGCGCCAGCAGCCTCGCAGGTTCCGAAAAACTGTTTTTT. Translated: CASSLAGSEKLFF.

The chain links TRBV7-2 to TRBJ1-6; D ambiguous. CDR1 SGHTA and CDR2 FQGNSA come from the germline V gene. V lost 3 bases, J lost 0 bases, and 9 bases lay in between. The CDR3 runs to 16 residues. CDR3 nucleotide sequence: TGTGCCAGCAGCTTTCCATTGAGCTCCTATAATTCACCCCTCCACTTT. It is translated as CASSFPLSSYNSPLHF.

The genes are TRBV29-1 and TRBJ1-2, with D perhaps matching TRBD1 (5 bases). The CDR3 covers 14 residues. Germline lookup yields CDR1 SQVTM and CDR2 ANQGSEA. The ends were cut back, 4 bases at V and 8 bases at J, with 20 bases in the middle. The CDR3 spells CSVGISQGSGGYTF. The CDR3 DNA is TGCAGCGTTGGGATCTCCCAGGGCTCCGGGGGCTACACCTTC. Together with reference TRBV29-1 and TRBJ1-2, the CDR3 gives the full variable domain: SAVISQKPSRDICQRGTSLTIQCQVDSQVTMMFWYRQQPGQSLTLIATANQGSEATYESGFVIDKFPISRPNLTFSTLTVSNMSPEDSSIYLCSVGISQGSGGYTFGSGTRLTVV.

The genes are TRBV19 and TRBJ2-5; 12 nucleotides match TRBD2. This CDR3 spans 17 amino acids. Germline CDR1 LNHDA, CDR2 SQIVND (reference sequence). Trimming removed 5 bases from V and 4 bases from J; junction bases left unmatched: 11. The CDR3 nucleotides read TGTGCCAGTAGTCACCTGAGGACTAGCGGGGCACGAGAGACCCAGTACTTC. Translating gives CASSHLRTSGARETQYF.

This sequence joins TRBV5-1 and TRBJ2-3, with D maybe TRBD2 (5 bases). Trimming took 4 bases from V and 2 from J, leaving 11 bases between them. The V gene's germline CDR1 is SGHRS and CDR2 YFSETQ. The CDR3 is 14 residues long. The DNA for the CDR3 is TGCGCCAGCAGCACTGAGCGGCCCACAGATACGCAGTATTTT. This translates into CASSTERPTDTQYF.

V usage is TRBV5-1 and J usage is TRBJ1-3, with D perhaps TRBD1 (5 bases). Germline V gene data show CDR1 as SGHRS and CDR2 as YFSETQ. V shed 1 base and J shed 0 bases, with 20 bases lying between them. CDR3 length: 19 residues. CDR3 protein: CASSLSSATAGRSGNTIYF. The CDR3 coding sequence is TGCGCCAGCAGCTTGTCCTCTGCAACCGCGGGACGCTCTGGAAACACCATATATTTT.

This chain connects TRBV20-1 to TRBJ1-1; D gene unclear. The CDR3 runs to 11 residues. V was clipped by 1 base and J by 3 bases, with 3 bases between them. Germline assignment: CDR1 DFQATT and CDR2 SNEGSKA (reference sequence). The CDR3 loop is CSARADTEAFF. For the CDR3, the DNA is TGCAGTGCTAGAGCGGACACTGAAGCTTTCTTT.

The genes are TRBV7-2 and TRBJ1-1; possibly TRBD1 for D (5 bases). This CDR3 spans 13 amino acids. The germline gives CDR1 SGHTA, CDR2 FQGNSA. The germline V and J ends were trimmed by 5 bases and 8 bases, with 15 bases remaining between them. The CDR3 region is CASSPPGTEEAFF. The CDR3 nucleotides read TGTGCCAGCAGCCCGCCCGGGACGGAGGAAGCTTTCTTT.

The chain recombines TRBV2 with TRBJ2-5; D is unresolved. Deletions cut 5 bases from V and 2 bases from J, with 9 bases between. CDR1 and CDR2 (germline): SNHLY, FYNNEI. The CDR3 sequence is 13 residues long. The CDR3 is CASSLDWQETQYF. The CDR3, as DNA: TGTGCCAGCAGTCTCGACTGGCAAGAGACCCAGTACTTC.

The chain recombines TRBV6-5 with TRBJ1-2, with no clear D. V was clipped by 5 bases and J by 4 bases, with 11 bases between them. The CDR3 is 13 amino acids. Looked up from germline, CDR1 is MNHEY and CDR2 is SVGAGI. Here the CDR3 reads CASSPDGPYGYTF. The CDR3 nucleotides read TGTGCCAGCAGTCCGGACGGACCCTATGGCTACACCTTC.

The chain links TRBV14 to TRBJ2-2; the match to TRBD1 covers 7 bases. The V segment lost 6 bases and the J segment 5 bases; nucleotides outside the gene matches: 3. The CDR3 consists of 13 residues. From germline, CDR1 is SGHDN and CDR2 FVKESK. Here the CDR3 reads CASRPTGTGELFF. As DNA, the CDR3 is TGTGCCAGCAGACCGACAGGGACCGGGGAGCTGTTTTTT.

The chain combines TRBV11-2 with TRBJ1-5; possibly TRBD1 for D (5 bases). CDR3 length: 18 amino acids. V gave up 2 bases and J gave up 6 bases, with 23 bases separating them. Germline V CDR1 and CDR2: SGHAT, FQNNGV. CDR3 sequence reads: CASSLQGVSPVRGQPQHF. In nucleotides, the CDR3 is TGTGCCAGCAGCTTACAGGGCGTATCTCCCGTTCGAGGTCAGCCCCAGCATTTT. Variable domain in full (rest from reference TRBV11-2 and TRBJ1-5): EAGVAQSPRYKIIEKRQSVAFWCNPISGHATLYWYQQILGQGPKLLIQFQNNGVVDDSQLPKDRFSAERLKGVDSTLKIQPAKLEDSAVYLCASSLQGVSPVRGQPQHFGDGTRLSIL.

This chain links TRBV11-2 with TRBJ2-7; D is possibly TRBD1 or TRBD2 (5 bases each). V was clipped by 5 bases and J by 3 bases, with 20 bases between them. The CDR3 is 16 amino acids. The germline V gene encodes CDR1 SGHAT and CDR2 FQNNGV. CDR3 nucleotides: TGTGCCAGCAGCCGACCCCCGACCCGGGGCCTCTACGAGCAGTACTTC. It is translated as CASSRPPTRGLYEQYF.

The chain has TRBV12-5 and TRBJ2-2; the D gene is possibly TRBD2 (7 bases). The CDR3 runs to 20 residues. Trimming took 0 bases from V and 1 from J, leaving 21 bases between them. In germline, CDR1 is LGHNT, CDR2 FRNRAP. The CDR3 sequence is CASGLVMRGGPVLNTGELFF. The CDR3 nucleotides are TGTGCTAGTGGTTTGGTAATGAGGGGGGGGCCAGTTTTGAACACCGGGGAGCTGTTTTTT.

The gene calls are TRBV25-1 and TRBJ1-2, with D possibly matching TRBD1 (5 bases). The CDR3 is made up of 12 amino acids. CDR1 and CDR2 (germline): MGHDK, SYGVNS. V lost 6 bases and J lost 5, with 10 bases in between. The CDR3 reads CASSRAVYGYTF. The CDR3 DNA is TGTGCCAGCAGCAGGGCCGTGTATGGCTACACCTTC.

The chain links TRBV7-2 to TRBJ2-1; perhaps TRBD1 as D (5 bases). Germline loops: CDR1 SGHTA, CDR2 FQGNSA. V was pared by 6 bases and J by 5 bases, with 14 bases between. The CDR3 runs to 14 residues. The CDR3 DNA is TGTGCCAGCAGTTTCCTGGGGCGCCACAATGAGCAGTTCTTC. Translated: CASSFLGRHNEQFF. The full variable domain, completed using reference TRBV7-2 and TRBJ2-1, is GAGVSQSPSNKVTEKGKDVELRCDPISGHTALYWYRQSLGQGLEFLIYFQGNSAPDKSGLPSDRFSAERTGGSVSTLTIQRTQQEDSAVYLCASSFLGRHNEQFFGPGTRLTVL.

The rearrangement links TRBV28 to TRBJ2-3; D is perhaps TRBD1 or TRBD2 (5 bases each). The CDR3 has 13 residues. The V end was cut by 8 bases, the J end by 1 base, with 10 bases between. Per the germline V gene, CDR1 is MDHEN and CDR2 is SYDVKM. The CDR3 DNA reads TGTGCCAGCCGGGGCCCCGGCACAGATACGCAGTATTTT. Protein product: CASRGPGTDTQYF.